These 8 T cell receptor beta chains share one sample of origin, sequenced in a study of blood T cells in healthy people across ages. Combining a sample-barcoded 5' primer with a J-beta primer mix, a second PCR ran for roughly 6 to 12 cycles. TCRdb itself ran the 5' RACE reads through MiXCR, one entry per CDR3 protein. The sample has about 1.5 million distinct CDR3 sequences, under 55% seen once. Source material: blood. Receptor source: a woman aged 18-35 years in good health.

The rearrangement joins TRBV29-1 to TRBJ2-1; 8 bases match TRBD1. The better agreement between TRBJ2-7 and the DNA end casts doubt on the J call. The CDR3 covers 14 residues. Germline assignment: CDR1 SQVTM and CDR2 ANQGSEA. For the CDR3, the DNA is TGCAGCGACTACAGGGGGAGCTCCTACAATGAGCAGTACTTC. Translated: CSDYRGSSYNEQYF.

The chain uses TRBV19 and TRBJ2-3; 9 positions agree with TRBD1. Germline V CDR1 and CDR2: LNHDA, SQIVND (reference sequence). Trimming removed 7 bases from V and 5 bases from J; junction bases left unmatched: 7. The CDR3 covers 14 residues. The CDR3 DNA reads TGTGCCAGTACCTGGGGACAGGGAGGAGATACGCAGTATTTT. Protein product: CASTWGQGGDTQYF.

The table lists this clonotype with a few counts. The chain's CDR3 is CASSLASRPYEQYF. The CDR3 coding sequence is TGTGCCAGCAGCTTAGCTAGCCGCCCCTACGAGCAGTACTTC. This chain connects TRBV7-2 to TRBJ2-7; D is unclear. Trimming stripped 0 bases from V and 2 bases from J, with 8 bases between. The germline V gene has CDR1 SGHTA and CDR2 FQGNSA. This CDR3 spans 14 amino acids.

In nucleotides, the CDR3 is TGTGCCAGCAGTTACGCATCGGACAGAAATCAGCCCCAGCATTTT. Its protein product is CASSYASDRNQPQHF. The gene calls are TRBV6-6 and TRBJ1-5, with TRBD1 as a possible D gene (6 bases). In germline, CDR1 is MNHNY, CDR2 SVGAGI (reference sequence). The CDR3 has 15 amino acids. Trimming cost V 2 bases and J 4 bases, with 12 bases left between them.

This clonotype has a single count. The junction departs from germline at one end; a sequencing error may be responsible. The CDR3 nucleotides read TGCGCCCGCAGCTTGGATACCTCGCGGGCTTCACCCCTCCACTTT. Translated: CARSLDTSRASPLHF. The chain couples TRBV5-1 to TRBJ1-6; no firm D call. Germline V CDR1 and CDR2: SGHRS, YFSETQ. CDR3 length: 15 residues.

The chain combines TRBV12-3 or TRBV12-4 with TRBJ2-5, with 7 bases that match TRBD1. Germline trimming cut 9 bases from V and 11 bases from J; bases unmatched to any gene: 18. The CDR3 is made up of 14 amino acids. CDR3 sequence: CASARGGPYNEQYF. CDR3 nucleotides: TGTGCCAGTGCGCGAGGGGGCCCTTACAATGAGCAGTACTTC.

The V call is TRBV20-1, the J call TRBJ2-7; 10 bases line up with TRBD2. The better agreement between TRBJ2-5 and the DNA end casts doubt on the J call. CDR1 and CDR2 (germline): DFQATT, SNEGSKA (reference sequence). The CDR3 totals 14 residues. The CDR3 here is CSATLAGIRETQYF. In DNA, the CDR3 is TGCAGTGCTACACTAGCGGGGATTCGGGAGACCCAGTACTTC.

This chain joins TRBV20-1 and TRBJ2-7, with D possibly matching TRBD1 (5 bases). The V gene lost 0 bases and the J gene lost 1 base, with 13 bases spanning the gap. CDR1 is DFQATT, CDR2 SNEGSKA, per germline (reference sequence). There are 15 residues in the CDR3. The CDR3 is CSARDLGDISYEQYF. The DNA for the CDR3 is TGCAGTGCTAGAGATCTAGGGGATATATCCTACGAGCAGTACTTC.